The source of this T cell receptor beta chain is a study of T cells after yellow fever vaccination. Points on this clonotype: Its antigen is unidentified.

A process of 5'RACE template switching, which added a universal primer site and UMIs, was used to make TCR cDNA. In TCRdb, the 5' RACE reads were re-called with MiXCR into one record per CDR3 protein. The sample lists about 120,000 distinct CDR3 sequences; around 15% were seen once. V dropped 0 bases and J dropped 6 bases, with 17 bases sitting between them. The germline V gene has CDR1 SQVTM and CDR2 ANQGSEA. CDR3 size: 15 residues. General study results and limits: Detected again after the booster were most primary-vaccination clones, at 95% to 98% CD4 and approximately 87% CD8. Researchers cautioned that FACS-sorted repertoires could harbor abundant clonotypes contaminating from the bulk population.

This chain uses TRBV29-1 with TRBJ2-5; D gene ambiguous. Material: CD8+ T cells sorted from PBMCs, obtained 5 days after the yellow fever booster vaccination. This sequence was found in a man aged 18 to 29 who received the YFV17D yellow fever vaccine. The CDR3 spells CSVEDLTRSEQTQYF. The CDR3 DNA follows: TGCAGCGTTGAAGATCTGACCCGGTCCGAGCAGACCCAGTACTTC.